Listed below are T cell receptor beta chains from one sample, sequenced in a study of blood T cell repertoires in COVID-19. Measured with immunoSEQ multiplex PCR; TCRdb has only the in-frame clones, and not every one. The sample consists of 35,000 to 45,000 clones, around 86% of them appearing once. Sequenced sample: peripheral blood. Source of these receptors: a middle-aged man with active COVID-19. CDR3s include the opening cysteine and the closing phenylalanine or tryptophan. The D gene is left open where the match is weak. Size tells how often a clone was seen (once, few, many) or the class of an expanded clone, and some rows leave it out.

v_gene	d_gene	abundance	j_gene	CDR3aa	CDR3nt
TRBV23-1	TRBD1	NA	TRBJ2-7	CASSQVDRGRRIRSYEQYF	TGCGCCAGCAGTCAAGTAGACAGGGGTCGCCGGATTCGATCCTACGAGCAGTACTTC
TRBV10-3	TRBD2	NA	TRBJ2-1	CAIKGTSGNEQFF	TGTGCCATCAAAGGGACTAGCGGCAATGAGCAGTTCTTC
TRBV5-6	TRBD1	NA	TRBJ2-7	CASSLGLGQGVAYEQYF	TGTGCCAGCAGCTTGGGCCTCGGACAGGGAGTAGCCTACGAGCAGTACTTC
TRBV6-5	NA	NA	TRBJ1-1	CASRKRPERAFF	TGTGCCAGCAGAAAAAGGCCAGAGAGGGCTTTCTTT
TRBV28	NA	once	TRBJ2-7	CASSFPAGKAYEQYF	TGTGCCAGCAGTTTCCCCGCAGGAAAGGCCTACGAGCAGTACTTC
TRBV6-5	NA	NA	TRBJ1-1	CASSIGETEAFF	TGTGCCAGCAGTATCGGGGAAACTGAAGCTTTCTTT
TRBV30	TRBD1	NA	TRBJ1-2	CAWSRGAKVRGYTF	TGTGCCTGGAGCAGGGGGGCGAAGGTACGCGGCTACACCTTC
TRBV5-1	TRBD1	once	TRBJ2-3	CASSLIQGGTDTQYF	TGCGCCAGCAGCCTAATACAGGGGGGAACAGATACGCAGTATTTT
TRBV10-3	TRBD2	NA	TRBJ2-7	CAISDPRRRGTYEQYF	TGTGCCATCAGTGACCCGAGACGGCGGGGGACCTACGAGCAGTACTTC
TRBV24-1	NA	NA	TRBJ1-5	CATSDEQGRGQPQHF	TGTGCCACCAGTGATGAACAGGGAAGAGGTCAGCCCCAGCATTTT
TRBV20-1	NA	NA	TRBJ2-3	CSAEIQDTQYF	TGCAGTGCTGAAATACAGGATACGCAGTATTTT
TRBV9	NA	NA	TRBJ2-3	CASSVDYSTNPDTQYF	TGTGCCAGCAGCGTAGACTATAGTACTAACCCAGATACGCAGTATTTT
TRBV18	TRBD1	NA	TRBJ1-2	CASSPPPGQGDYGYTF	TGTGCCAGCTCACCACCGCCGGGACAGGGGGACTATGGCTACACCTTC
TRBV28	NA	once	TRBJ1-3	CASSFPWDSGNTIYF	TGTGCCAGCAGTTTCCCTTGGGACTCGGGAAACACCATATATTTT
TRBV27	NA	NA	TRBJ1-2	CASSLRGDYGYTF	TGTGCCAGCAGTTTAAGGGGCGACTATGGCTACACCTTC
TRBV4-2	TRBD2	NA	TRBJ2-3	CASSPKDSGRVKDTQYF	TGTGCCAGCAGCCCCAAAGATAGCGGGAGAGTTAAAGATACGCAGTATTTT
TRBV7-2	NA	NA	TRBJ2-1	CASSPGSYNEQFF	TGTGCCAGCAGCCCCGGGAGCTACAATGAGCAGTTCTTC
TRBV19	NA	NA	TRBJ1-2	CASSQQDGYTF	TGTGCCAGTAGCCAGCAGGATGGCTACACCTTC
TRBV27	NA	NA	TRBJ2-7	CASRPSGTDEQYF	TGTGCCAGCAGGCCTTCAGGGACTGACGAGCAGTACTTC
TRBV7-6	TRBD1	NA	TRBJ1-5	CASSRGQGEEPQHF	TGTGCCAGCAGCCGGGGACAGGGAGAGGAGCCCCAGCATTTT
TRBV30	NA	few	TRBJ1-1	CAWRGGAAEAFF	TGTGCCTGGAGGGGGGGGGCGGCTGAAGCTTTCTTT